This T cell receptor (beta chain) stems from a study of T cell responses to AZD1222 COVID-19 vaccine (dated by TCRdb to about 2021). Concerning the study at large: A total of over 230 trial participants underwent TCR sequencing, of whom roughly 210 had received two doses of AZD1222 and about 25 had received two doses of the MenACWY control vaccine. Trial participants were enrolled by age into subgroups of 18-55, 56-69 and 70-plus years, and around 140, 26 and 57 TCR-sequenced participants, respectively, were included in these subgroups.

The CDR3 regions of human TCRbeta chains were subjected to immunosequencing. From the authors' description of their analysis: TCRs in the repertoires were matched against a reference library of SARS-CoV-2-specific TCRs that had been generated with the MIRA antigen-specificity platform. Breadth was defined as the fraction of unique TCRs that were SARS-CoV-2-associated, and depth was defined as the fraction of total T cells that were SARS-CoV-2-associated. Using the MIRA data, each spike-specific TCR was mapped to the spike region that the TCR reacts to and placed in a CD4 or CD8 class. Log10-transformed breadth and depth values were compared by one-way ANOVA with Sidak's multiple comparisons tests. TCRdb stores this immuneACCESS table with in-frame sequences only. Part of the clones is absent; in the studies checked, under half of the shortfall reflects unresolved V genes, and no reason is known for the rest. V and J calls plus clone size are reproduced from that table; the DNA served to infer D and trimming. Recorded for this sample are more than 50,000 clones; less than 85% of them occurred a single time. Of the sample, over 20% falls within the top ten clones.

Findings and caveats that apply to the study as a whole: Epitopes outside the regions mutated in the B.1.351 and B.1.1.7 variants were reportedly recognized by nearly half of the unique spike-specific TCRs. After two AZD1222 doses, spike-specific TCR breadth and depth were significantly higher than at day 0 and than in MenACWY recipients. Participants were mostly white British and included more females than males, and it was suggested by the authors that clonal diversity may have been underestimated. Vaccine-associated CD4 TCRs spanned the whole spike protein, with dominant responses in regions 160-218 and 743-854. The 56-69-year group was small, and its depth increase did not reach significance, likely because of low power. No day 14 peak-response samples were available, so repertoires were characterized only after the peak T cell response. Conclusions about previously exposed vaccinees were limited because only five to seven AZD1222 recipients were SARS-CoV-2 seropositive at baseline.

This sample's time point label indicates: baseline before first vaccination. Per the publication, the treatment or condition label means: meningococcal conjugate vaccine given as trial control. Samples from vaccinated people were obtained from the UK trials COV001 and COV002, which included a single-blind randomized controlled phase 2/3 trial of AZD1222 (ChAdOx1 nCoV-19) in healthy adults. Trial participant PBMC samples were collected at day 0 and day 28 after the second dose for TCRbeta chain sequencing. V loses 0 bases, J loses 8 bases, and the germline ends lie 10 bases apart. CDR1 and CDR2 are read off the germline V gene (reference sequence) as LNHNV and YYDKDF. The CDR3 spans 13 residues, from the cysteine through the phenylalanine. The read is trimmed to its CDR3 DNA, 39 bases read in frame from base 1. This clone appeared a single time. Its antigen is currently not known. No base quality information exists; no much larger clone differs at one position.

The chain is assembled from TRBV15 and TRBJ1-1; the D gene lacks a confident call. Specimen: peripheral blood, collected on day 0 of MenACWY control vaccination. The receptor was isolated from an adult in good health. The nucleotide sequence reads as follows: TGTGCCACCAGCAGAGAAGGCGGGATCGAAGCTTTCTTT. This gives the protein CATSREGGIEAFF.